These 19 T cell receptor beta chains originate from one sample sequenced in a study of cytomegalovirus exposure and HLA in healthy donors. PCR amplification relied on 60 Vbeta primers (plus 13 Jbeta primers). The method was immunoSEQ multiplex PCR; TCRdb's version includes in-frame clones alone and lacks a portion of them. This sample has about 200,000 clones; around 77% occur once, and the top ten carry 2.5% to 3.5%. Sequencing was carried out using PBMCs. The receptors were sampled from a woman under 40 in good health and CMV-seronegative.

V and J are TRBV5-1 and TRBJ1-4, with a possible D match to TRBD1 (5 bases). Between the trimmed V and J ends, which lost 3 bases and 0 bases, there was a span of 12 bases. This CDR3 is 16 amino acids long. CDR1 is SGHRS, CDR2 YFSETQ, per germline. The CDR3 protein is CASSYQGVSTNEKLFF. In nucleotides, the CDR3 is TGCGCCAGCAGCTATCAGGGCGTTTCAACTAATGAAAAACTGTTTTTT. Full variable domain (missing parts from reference TRBV5-1 and TRBJ1-4): KAGVTQTPRYLIKTRGQQVTLSCSPISGHRSVSWYQQTPGQGLQFLFEYFSETQRNKGNFPGRFSGRQFSNSRSEMNVSTLELGDSALYLCASSYQGVSTNEKLFFGSGTQLSVL.

V and J are TRBV11-3 and TRBJ1-2; tentative D call: TRBD1 (6 bases). V was pared by 4 bases and J by 4 bases, with 10 bases between. The length of the CDR3 is 13 residues. Germline V CDR1 and CDR2: SGHNT, YENEEA. CDR3 coding DNA: TGTGCCAGCAGCTCACAGGGTATCTATGGCTACACCTTC. Protein: CASSSQGIYGYTF.

The genes are TRBV18 and TRBJ1-1; D not resolved. This CDR3 is built from 15 residues. CDR1 is KGHSH and CDR2 is LQKENI in the germline V gene. Trimming stripped 2 bases from V and 3 bases from J, with 13 bases between. CDR3 residues: CASSPNPGPDTEAFF. In DNA form, the CDR3 reads TGTGCCAGCTCACCAAACCCCGGTCCGGACACTGAAGCTTTCTTT.

This chain joins TRBV5-4 and TRBJ2-6, with a weak D call TRBD2 (5 bases). This CDR3 is built from 15 residues. V was cut by 0 bases and J by 1 base, with 5 bases left in between. Germline CDR1 and CDR2: SGHNT and YYREEE (reference sequence). The CDR3 spells CASSLGGSGANVLTF. In nucleotides, the CDR3 is TGTGCCAGCAGCTTGGGAGGGTCTGGGGCCAACGTCCTGACTTTC.

The CDR3 region has the DNA TGTGCCAGTAGTATAGCATACTATGGCTACACCTTC. As protein: CASSIAYYGYTF. The chain couples TRBV19 to TRBJ1-2; D unclear. Deletions cut 1 base from V and 3 bases from J, with 3 bases between. CDR3 length equals 12 residues. Germline CDR1 LNHDA, CDR2 SQIVND (reference sequence).

The chain employs TRBV11-2 and TRBJ1-5; tentative D call: TRBD1 (5 bases). V dropped 3 bases and J dropped 9 bases, with 15 bases sitting between them. The CDR3 contains 14 residues. From germline, CDR1 is SGHAT and CDR2 FQNNGV. As DNA, the CDR3 is TGTGCCAGCAGCTTCGGACACAGCTCGAGGCCCCAGCATTTT. Protein sequence: CASSFGHSSRPQHF.

This rearrangement joins TRBV6-1 to TRBJ1-1; TRBD1 aligns across 8 bases. There are 17 residues in the CDR3. Germline lookup yields CDR1 MNHNS and CDR2 SASEGT. Losses at the gene ends were 1 base for V and 1 base for J; bases not matched to a gene: 8. The CDR3 here is CASSEDPTGGWNTEAFF. CDR3 in DNA: TGTGCCAGCAGTGAAGACCCAACAGGGGGTTGGAACACTGAAGCTTTCTTT.

The chain couples TRBV18 to TRBJ1-3; a weak D match, TRBD1 (5 bases). V was shortened by 4 bases and J by 4 bases, with 8 bases between the two germline ends. CDR3 length: 13 residues. CDR1 is KGHSH and CDR2 is LQKENI in the germline V gene. The CDR3 is CASSQGVGNTIYF. The CDR3 DNA is TGTGCCAGCTCACAAGGGGTCGGAAACACCATATATTTT.

This rearrangement joins TRBV12-5 to TRBJ2-1, with D perhaps matching TRBD2 (7 bases). V lost 5 bases and J lost 7, with 21 bases in between. Germline V gene lookup returns CDR1 LGHNT and CDR2 FRNRAP. The CDR3 has 16 amino acids. The CDR3 nucleotides read TGTGCTAGTGGTCCATTCACGGGGGGCGCAGGTAATGAGCAGTTCTTC. Its protein product is CASGPFTGGAGNEQFF. Full variable domain (remainder filled in from reference TRBV12-5 and TRBJ2-1): DARVTQTPRHKVTEMGQEVTMRCQPILGHNTVFWYRQTMMQGLELLAYFRNRAPLDDSGMPKDRFSAEMPDATLATLKIQPSEPRDSAVYFCASGPFTGGAGNEQFFGPGTRLTVL.

This chain uses TRBV18 with TRBJ1-4; D may be TRBD1 (5 bases). The CDR3 has 15 amino acids. Germline assignment: CDR1 KGHSH and CDR2 LQKENI. V was shortened by 2 bases and J by 4 bases, with 11 bases between the two germline ends. The CDR3 sequence is CASSPFDSYNEKLFF. CDR3 nucleotide sequence: TGTGCCAGCTCACCATTCGACAGTTATAATGAAAAACTGTTTTTT.

This chain connects TRBV5-1 to TRBJ1-1, with 7 bases lining up with TRBD1. V shed 2 bases, J shed 6 bases, and the junction held 4 bases outside the gene matches. Germline CDR1 reads SGHRS; CDR2 reads YFSETQ. There are 13 residues in the CDR3. CDR3 protein: CASSLGGRSEAFF. In DNA, the CDR3 is TGCGCCAGCAGCTTAGGGGGCAGGTCTGAAGCTTTCTTT.

The chain links TRBV7-6 to TRBJ2-5; D possibly corresponds to TRBD2 (5 bases). Germline V gives CDR1 SGHVS, CDR2 FNYEAQ. Trimming cost V 3 bases and J 7 bases, with 6 bases left between them. The length of the CDR3 is 11 residues. The DNA of the CDR3 is TGTGCCAGCAGCTTGGGGAGGACCCAGTACTTC. Its protein product is CASSLGRTQYF.

This clone was picked up a small number of times. The V and J genes are TRBV7-9 and TRBJ2-1, with TRBD2 identical over 13 bases. The CDR3 is made up of 18 amino acids. V shed 5 bases and J 3 bases; nucleotides not matched to a gene: 10. Germline assignment: CDR1 SEHNR and CDR2 FQNEAQ (reference sequence). As DNA, the CDR3 is TGTGCCAGCAGCCCGGGACTAGCGGGACAGAAGGGCTACAATGAGCAGTTCTTC. Protein sequence: CASSPGLAGQKGYNEQFF.

V and J are TRBV30 and TRBJ1-2; D remains unclear. Deletions cut 6 bases from V and 1 base from J, with 12 bases between. In germline, CDR1 is GTSNPN, CDR2 SVGIG (reference sequence). This CDR3 is built from 13 residues. The CDR3 nucleotides read TGTGCCTGCCGAAGTCAGATTAACTATGGCTACACCTTC. Translated, it gives CACRSQINYGYTF.

CDR3 nucleotide sequence: TGTGCCAGTAGTATTAACATTGGGGCCAATCAGCCCCAGCATTTT. This sequence encodes CASSINIGANQPQHF. The rearrangement joins TRBV19 to TRBJ1-5; tentatively, D is TRBD1 (5 bases). Between the trimmed V and J ends, which lost 3 bases and 3 bases, there was a span of 12 bases. The CDR3 is made up of 15 amino acids. Germline V gene lookup returns CDR1 LNHDA and CDR2 SQIVND (reference sequence). The variable domain in full, with the rest retrieved from reference TRBV19 and TRBJ1-5, is DGGITQSPKYLFRKEGQNVTLSCEQNLNHDAMYWYRQDPGQGLRLIYYSQIVNDFQKGDIAEGYSVSREKKESFPLTVTSAQKNPTAFYLCASSINIGANQPQHFGDGTRLSIL.

Worth noting for this clone: The germline gene is not matched at one end of the junction; a read error may be the cause. The chain recombines TRBV7-9 with TRBJ1-2; perhaps TRBD1 as D (5 bases). The CDR3 is 10 amino acids. The germline CDR1 and CDR2 sequences are SEHNR and FQNEAQ (reference sequence). CDR3 protein: CAGGGIGYPF. The CDR3 nucleotides are TGTGCGGGGGGTGGGATCGGCTACCCCTTC.

The chain couples TRBV6-5 to TRBJ1-2; 8 bases fit TRBD1. Germline CDR1 MNHEY, CDR2 SVGAGI. V shed 5 bases and J 6 bases; nucleotides not matched to a gene: 2. The CDR3 has 12 amino acids. The CDR3 is CASSRTGNGYTF. CDR3 bases: TGTGCCAGCAGTAGGACAGGGAATGGCTACACCTTC.

The rearrangement joins TRBV4-2 to TRBJ1-6; 7 bases are a match to TRBD1. In germline, CDR1 is LGHNA, CDR2 YNFKEQ. This CDR3 region has 16 residues. V gave up 0 bases and J gave up 9 bases; unmatched junction bases: 8. The CDR3 sequence: CASSQEPSQGTSPLHF. DNA of the CDR3: TGTGCCAGCAGCCAAGAACCCTCACAGGGGACTTCACCCCTCCACTTT.

V gene TRBV9 combines with J gene TRBJ2-1; D perhaps matches TRBD2 (6 bases). The germline V and J ends were trimmed by 4 bases and 10 bases, with 9 bases remaining between them. Germline V CDR1 and CDR2: SGDLS, YYNGEE. The CDR3 has 11 amino acids. CDR3 sequence (DNA): TGTGCCAGCAGCCCTAGCGAGGAGCAGTTCTTC. Protein product: CASSPSEEQFF.